The 9 T cell receptor beta chains given below trace back to one sample, sequenced in a study of shared clonotypes between healthy human individuals. Profiled with immunoSEQ multiplex PCR; TCRdb holds only in-frame clones, not every one. The data hold some 700,000 clones, with about nine tenths observed a single time. The material sequenced was memory CD8+ T cells from PBMCs. As for subset: CD45RO+ cells pooled with CCR7-negative TemRA cells. All receptors come from a man aged 18 to 35 in good health. Some clones in this sample may be carry-over from other donors' samples.

This chain connects TRBV11-2 to TRBJ1-2; D possibly corresponds to TRBD1 (5 bases). Looked up from germline, CDR1 is SGHAT and CDR2 is FQNNGV. V lost 1 base and J lost 3, with 21 bases in between. The CDR3 is made up of 18 amino acids. The CDR3 region has the DNA TGTGCCAGCAGCTTAGGTTCCCGGCAGGACATCTTATACTATGGCTACACCTTC. Translated: CASSLGSRQDILYYGYTF.

The V gene is TRBV28, the J gene TRBJ2-2; D ambiguous. CDR1 is MDHEN, CDR2 SYDVKM, per germline. This CDR3 contains 16 residues. V gave up 5 bases and J gave up 0 bases, with 13 bases separating them. Written as DNA, the CDR3 is TGTGCCAGCAGTCCCCCGGGCGGCACGAACACCGGGGAGCTGTTTTTT. Translating gives CASSPPGGTNTGELFF.

The chain couples TRBV11-2 to TRBJ1-2; D perhaps matches TRBD1 (6 bases). Trimming removed 0 bases at V and 5 bases at J, with 10 bases between. Germline lookup yields CDR1 SGHAT and CDR2 FQNNGV. The CDR3 runs 14 residues. CDR3 in DNA: TGTGCCAGCAGCTTAGATGTAGGGGGATATGGCTACACCTTC. It specifies CASSLDVGGYGYTF.

The J gene is TRBJ2-4, the V gene TRBV25-1; no clear D. V lost 7 bases and J 9 bases, leaving 10 bases between the germline ends. The CDR3 loop spans 11 amino acids. Germline-derived CDR1 and CDR2 are MGHDK and SYGVNS. CDR3: CASTATGIQYF. Written as DNA, the CDR3 is TGTGCCAGCACTGCCACGGGCATTCAGTACTTC.

This chain links TRBV10-2 with TRBJ2-7; either TRBD1 or TRBD2 may supply D (6 bases each). Trimming shortened V by 2 bases and J by 2 bases, and 31 bases separated the two germline ends. CDR1 is WSHSY, CDR2 SAAADI, per germline. The CDR3 has 21 amino acids. The CDR3 DNA reads TGCGCCAGCAGTGAGCCGGTGGGGGCGCTTCGGTCGGGGGTAAGAACCTACGAGCAGTACTTC. Its protein product is CASSEPVGALRSGVRTYEQYF.

The chain combines TRBV27 with TRBJ2-7; TRBD2 matches 7 bases. Trimming cost V 5 bases and J 1 base; bases outside gene matches: 14. The CDR3 extends over 17 amino acids. Germline values: CDR1 MNHEY, CDR2 SMNVEV (reference sequence). For the CDR3, the DNA is TGTGCCAGCAGTCATCAACCCATAGCGGGCCCATCCTACGAGCAGTACTTC. Translation gives CASSHQPIAGPSYEQYF.

This clone has only one observation. The rearrangement links TRBV13 to TRBJ2-2, with 8 bases identical to TRBD1. CDR3 size: 15 residues. Germline loops: CDR1 PRHDT, CDR2 FYEKMQ (reference sequence). Unmatched junction bases numbered 5, after V lost 3 bases and J lost 5 bases. For the CDR3, the DNA is TGTGCCAGCAGCTTCGACAGGGGCGATACCGGGGAGCTGTTTTTT. Translation gives CASSFDRGDTGELFF.

There are a few counts of this clone. The same CDR3 can be traced to other DNA sequences in this sample. J is TRBJ1-1 and V is TRBV7-9, with a possible D match to TRBD1 (6 bases). CDR3 length: 13 residues. Trimming removed 5 bases at V and 5 bases at J, with 12 bases between. Germline V gene lookup returns CDR1 SEHNR and CDR2 FQNEAQ (reference sequence). The CDR3 loop is CASSPQGTTEAFF. The CDR3, as DNA: TGTGCCAGCAGCCCTCAGGGGACAACTGAAGCTTTCTTT.

This chain joins TRBV27 and TRBJ2-7, with 7 bases fitting TRBD1. V was clipped by 7 bases and J by 5 bases; unmatched bases: 5. Germline CDR1 and CDR2: MNHEY and SMNVEV (reference sequence). CDR3 length: 12 amino acids. CDR3 sequence (DNA): TGTGCCAGCACTTCGACAGGGAACGAGCAGTACTTC. Protein sequence: CASTSTGNEQYF.